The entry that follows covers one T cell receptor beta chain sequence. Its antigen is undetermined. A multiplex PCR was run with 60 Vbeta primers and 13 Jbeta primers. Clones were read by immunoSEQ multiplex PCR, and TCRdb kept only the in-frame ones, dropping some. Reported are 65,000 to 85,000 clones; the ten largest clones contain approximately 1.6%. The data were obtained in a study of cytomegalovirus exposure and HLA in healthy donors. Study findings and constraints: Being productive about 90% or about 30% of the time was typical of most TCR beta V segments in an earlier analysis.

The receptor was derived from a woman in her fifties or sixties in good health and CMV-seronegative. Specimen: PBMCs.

Written as DNA, the CDR3 is TGTGCCAGCAGCGTACTAACAGGGGGAACTGAAGCTTTCTTT. Amino acids: CASSVLTGGTEAFF. The genes are TRBV9 and TRBJ1-1, with 8 bases lining up with TRBD1. J lost 5 bases, V lost 1 base, and 4 bases had no gene match. This CDR3 has 14 residues. Germline-derived CDR1 and CDR2 are SGDLS and YYNGEE.